The clone carrying this T cell receptor (beta chain) occurred many times. Antigen: not known. Time point described: persistent/refractory GD, antithyroid drugs over 5 years with positive TRAb. Scientists built the TCR library using RNA that was extracted from PBMCs. V lost 6 bases, J lost 7 bases, and 15 bases lay in between. Germline values: CDR1 MDHEN, CDR2 SYDVKM. This CDR3 region has 13 residues. For TCR beta, libraries came from iRepertoire HTBI primers and Arm-PCR of CDR3 regions. TCRdb reprocessed the multiplex PCR reads with MiXCR, giving one entry per CDR3 protein. This table holds under 450,000 distinct CDR3 sequences, about 25% found once. The data stem from a study of regulatory T cells in long-lasting Graves disease. Whole-study findings and limits: TCR diversity in persistent Graves' patients was below that of newly diagnosed ones.

The sample here was peripheral blood mononuclear cells (PBMCs), taken when the disease was refractory, from a patient treated with antithyroid drugs. The sequence was collected from a female donor with Graves disease. The genes are TRBV28 and TRBJ1-2; the D gene is possibly TRBD1 (6 bases). Here the CDR3 reads CASSLQGRGGYTF. The CDR3 bases are TGTGCCAGCAGCCTACAGGGACGAGGTGGCTACACCTTC.